Below are 16 T cell receptor beta chains sequenced from a single sample in a study of blood T cell repertoires in COVID-19 (dated by TCRdb to about 2020). Libraries were built with the immunoSEQ multiplex PCR assay. TCRdb's version of the immuneACCESS table is confined to in-frame rearrangements and falls short of the full clone set. An unresolved V gene accounts for under half of the shortfall where checked; the remainder is of unknown origin. For this sample there are hundreds of thousands of clones; 86% appear just once. The top ten hold 4.4% of the sample. Sequenced material: peripheral blood. The receptors come from a man over 45 with acute or convalescent COVID-19.

The V gene is TRBV5-1, the J gene TRBJ2-1; 11 bases align to TRBD2. The V gene end was trimmed by 0 bases and the J gene end by 4 bases; junction bases not matched to a gene: 0. From germline, CDR1 is SGHRS and CDR2 YFSETQ. The CDR3 extends over 15 amino acids. DNA for the CDR3: TGCGCCAGCAGCTTGGGGACTAGCGGGTACAATGAGCAGTTCTTC. This codes for CASSLGTSGYNEQFF. The full variable domain, completed using reference TRBV5-1 and TRBJ2-1, is KAGVTQTPRYLIKTRGQQVTLSCSPISGHRSVSWYQQTPGQGLQFLFEYFSETQRNKGNFPGRFSGRQFSNSRSEMNVSTLELGDSALYLCASSLGTSGYNEQFFGPGTRLTVL.

This clone was seen a handful of times. The J gene is TRBJ1-2, the V gene TRBV5-1, with D maybe TRBD1 (6 bases). Trimming left V 1 base short and J 2 bases short, with 9 bases between. This CDR3 has 14 amino acids. Germline V gene lookup returns CDR1 SGHRS and CDR2 YFSETQ. The CDR3 here is CASSLTGSNYGYTF. In nucleotides, the CDR3 is TGCGCCAGCAGCTTGACAGGGTCGAACTATGGCTACACCTTC. The full variable domain, in which reference TRBV5-1 and TRBJ1-2 provide the parts outside the CDR3, is KAGVTQTPRYLIKTRGQQVTLSCSPISGHRSVSWYQQTPGQGLQFLFEYFSETQRNKGNFPGRFSGRQFSNSRSEMNVSTLELGDSALYLCASSLTGSNYGYTFGSGTRLTVV.

V gene TRBV2 combines with J gene TRBJ2-1; D not resolved. This CDR3 is 14 amino acids long. Germline lookup yields CDR1 SNHLY and CDR2 FYNNEI. Trimming pared 1 base from V and 2 bases from J, leaving 6 bases between. The CDR3 spells CASSEVRTYNEQFF. DNA of the CDR3: TGTGCCAGCAGTGAAGTCAGAACCTACAATGAGCAGTTCTTC.

For this clone: Mismatch with germline at one junction end may stem from a read error. The rearrangement links TRBV5-1 to TRBJ2-1; 9 bases fit TRBD1. Germline V CDR1 and CDR2: SGHRS, YFSETQ. The CDR3 has 16 amino acids. The CDR3 protein is CASSLGLLTGGDEQFF. DNA of the CDR3: TGCGCCAGCAGTTTGGGGCTGCTGACAGGGGGGGATGAGCAGTTCTTC.

The chain combines TRBV7-2 with TRBJ1-2; unclear D gene. The length of the CDR3 is 12 residues. Trimming removed 3 bases from V and 7 bases from J, with 9 bases in between. The V gene's germline CDR1 is SGHTA and CDR2 FQGNSA. The CDR3 region has the DNA TGTGCCAGCAGCTTGAGGGTTGTTGGCTACACCTTC. Encoded protein: CASSLRVVGYTF.

The chain carries TRBV29-1 and TRBJ1-3; D ambiguous. V lost 2 bases and J 0 bases, leaving 5 bases between the germline ends. This CDR3 is built from 13 residues. Germline CDR1 is SQVTM and CDR2 is ANQGSEA. CDR3 region: CSVELDSGNTIYF. In nucleotides, the CDR3 is TGCAGCGTTGAACTAGACTCTGGAAACACCATATATTTT. The full variable domain, completed using reference TRBV29-1 and TRBJ1-3, is SAVISQKPSRDICQRGTSLTIQCQVDSQVTMMFWYRQQPGQSLTLIATANQGSEATYESGFVIDKFPISRPNLTFSTLTVSNMSPEDSSIYLCSVELDSGNTIYFGEGSWLTVV.

The rearrangement joins TRBV5-1 to TRBJ1-3; the D gene is possibly TRBD1 (6 bases). Trimming stripped 3 bases from V and 4 bases from J, with 17 bases between. Germline CDR1 and CDR2: SGHRS and YFSETQ. The CDR3 has 16 amino acids. The CDR3 DNA follows: TGCGCCAGCAGCTGGGGGAACAGGGCGGTGGGAAACACCATATATTTT. This translates into CASSWGNRAVGNTIYF.

There are a few counts of this clone. The rearrangement links TRBV20-1 to TRBJ1-5, with no clear D. Trimming took off 3 bases at V and 7 bases at J, with 13 bases between the two ends. The germline gives CDR1 DFQATT, CDR2 SNEGSKA (reference sequence). This CDR3 is 13 amino acids long. DNA of the CDR3: TGCAGTGCTAGTCGGGAGGGCCGGCAGCCCCAGCATTTT. Translating gives CSASREGRQPQHF.

This clone showed up just once. The chain couples TRBV6-1 to TRBJ2-4; D is possibly TRBD1 (6 bases). The CDR3 loop spans 16 amino acids. Trimming took off 2 bases at V and 3 bases at J, with 14 bases between the two ends. Per the germline V gene, CDR1 is MNHNS and CDR2 is SASEGT. The CDR3 DNA sequence: TGTGCCAGCAGTGAACCGTTGACAGGTGTCAAAAACATTCAGTACTTC. It specifies CASSEPLTGVKNIQYF.

The gene calls are TRBV19 and TRBJ2-7; 7 nucleotides align to TRBD1. CDR1 and CDR2 from the germline V gene are LNHDA and SQIVND (reference sequence). V was pared by 5 bases and J by 3 bases, with 7 bases of the junction left unmatched. CDR3 length: 14 residues. CDR3 sequence reads: CASSGQAYGYEQYF. Written as DNA, the CDR3 is TGTGCCAGTAGTGGACAGGCGTACGGCTACGAGCAGTACTTC.

A few counts support this clone. The chain combines TRBV7-2 with TRBJ2-1; tentative D call: TRBD1 (5 bases). This CDR3 comprises 13 residues. CDR1 is SGHTA, CDR2 FQGNSA, per germline. V lost 1 base and J 6 bases, leaving 7 bases between the germline ends. The CDR3 coding sequence is TGTGCCAGCAGCTTAGGACAGTTCAATGAGCAGTTCTTC. It codes for CASSLGQFNEQFF.

The chain uses TRBV9 and TRBJ1-2; no reliable D call. This CDR3 region has 14 residues. Germline CDR1 is SGDLS and CDR2 is YYNGEE. Trimming stripped 2 bases from V and 8 bases from J, with 16 bases between. The DNA of the CDR3 is TGTGCCAGCAGCGTTTCAGAGGTTCGGGTGGGCTACACCTTC. The encoded protein is CASSVSEVRVGYTF.

The rearrangement joins TRBV9 to TRBJ1-3, with D possibly TRBD1 on 6 matching bases. The CDR3 sequence is 13 residues long. The V gene's germline CDR1 is SGDLS and CDR2 YYNGEE. V was cut by 3 bases and J by 4 bases, with 8 bases left in between. In nucleotides, the CDR3 is TGTGCCAGCAGCGCAGGGGAAGGAAACACCATATATTTT. This gives the protein CASSAGEGNTIYF.

The rearrangement uses TRBV6-5 and TRBJ2-7, with D perhaps matching TRBD2 (6 bases). Between the trimmed V and J ends, which lost 4 bases and 0 bases, there was a span of 13 bases. The V gene's germline CDR1 is MNHEY and CDR2 SVGAGI. The CDR3 runs 15 residues. The chain's CDR3 is CASSSNGGNSYEQYF. The CDR3, as DNA: TGTGCCAGCAGTTCCAACGGCGGGAACTCCTACGAGCAGTACTTC.

The chain couples TRBV14 to TRBJ1-1; TRBD1 is a possible D gene (5 bases). V was trimmed by 2 bases and J by 11 bases, leaving 12 bases between them. CDR1 is SGHDN, CDR2 FVKESK, per germline. This CDR3 is built from 12 residues. The CDR3 nucleotides are TGTGCCAGCAGCCAAATTAGGGGATCGGCTTTCTTT. Protein product: CASSQIRGSAFF.

The rearrangement joins TRBV4-1 to TRBJ2-1; D may be TRBD2 (5 bases). Between the trimmed V and J ends, which lost 4 bases and 10 bases, there was a span of 14 bases. The germline gives CDR1 MGHRA, CDR2 YSYEKL. The CDR3 loop spans 13 amino acids. CDR3 in DNA: TGCGCCAGCAGCCTCGGTAGCGCCCCGGAGCAGTTCTTC. Protein product: CASSLGSAPEQFF.